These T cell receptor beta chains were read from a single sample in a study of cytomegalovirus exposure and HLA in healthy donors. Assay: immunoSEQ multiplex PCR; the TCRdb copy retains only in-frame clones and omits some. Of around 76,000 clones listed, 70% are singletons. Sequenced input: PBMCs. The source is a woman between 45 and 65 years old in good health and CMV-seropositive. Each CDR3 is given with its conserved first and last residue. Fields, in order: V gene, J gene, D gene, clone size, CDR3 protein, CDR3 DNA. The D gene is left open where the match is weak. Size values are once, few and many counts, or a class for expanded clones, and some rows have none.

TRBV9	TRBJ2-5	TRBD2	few	CASSLGLAGQETQYF	TGTGCCAGCAGCTTGGGACTAGCGGGGCAAGAGACCCAGTACTTC
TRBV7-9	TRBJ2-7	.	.	CASSSSGNYEQYF	TGTGCCAGCAGCTCTTCCGGGAACTACGAGCAGTACTTC
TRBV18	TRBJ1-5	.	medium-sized	CASSLSGGGTFGQPQHF	TGTGCCAGCTCACTCTCCGGAGGAGGAACGTTCGGACAGCCCCAGCATTTT
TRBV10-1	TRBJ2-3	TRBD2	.	CASSPRGSSTDTQYF	TGCGCCAGCAGTCCCCGCGGGAGTAGCACAGATACGCAGTATTTT
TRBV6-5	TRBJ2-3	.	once	CASSFSGVWTDTQYF	TGTGCCAGCAGTTTTTCAGGGGTCTGGACAGATACGCAGTATTTT
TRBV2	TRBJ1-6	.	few	CASSEALRGNSPLHF	TGTGCCAGCAGTGAAGCGCTTCGGGGAAATTCACCCCTCCACTTT
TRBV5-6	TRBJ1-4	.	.	CASSGRGLGSNEKLFF	TGTGCCAGCAGCGGGAGAGGTCTAGGAAGTAATGAAAAACTGTTTTTT
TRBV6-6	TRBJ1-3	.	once	CASTPIELSGNTIYF	TGTGCCAGCACCCCCATAGAACTATCTGGAAACACCATATATTTT
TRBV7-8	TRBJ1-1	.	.	CASSPRGGLNTEAFF	TGTGCCAGCAGCCCGAGGGGGGGCCTGAACACTGAAGCTTTCTTT
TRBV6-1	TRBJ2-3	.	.	CASSAGIITDTQYF	TGTGCCAGCAGTGCCGGGATCATAACAGATACGCAGTATTTT
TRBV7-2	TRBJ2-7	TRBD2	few	CASSLSGRASEQYF	TGTGCCAGCAGCCTCAGCGGGAGGGCCAGCGAGCAGTACTTC
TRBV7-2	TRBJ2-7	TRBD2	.	CASSLGLAGVHEQYF	TGTGCCAGCAGCTTAGGCCTAGCGGGAGTCCACGAGCAGTACTTC
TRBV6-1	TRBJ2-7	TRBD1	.	CASRKQGPGSYEQYF	TGTGCCAGCAGGAAACAGGGGCCGGGCTCCTACGAGCAGTACTTC
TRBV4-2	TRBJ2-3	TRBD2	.	CASSQGLAGPDTQYF	TGTGCCAGCAGCCAAGGACTAGCGGGACCAGATACGCAGTATTTT
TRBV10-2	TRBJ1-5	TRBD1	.	CASSARTGGNQPQHF	TGCGCCAGCAGTGCTCGGACAGGGGGCAATCAGCCCCAGCATTTT
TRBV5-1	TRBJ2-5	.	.	CASSLKLGETQYF	TGCGCCAGCAGCTTGAAGCTCGGGGAGACCCAGTACTTC
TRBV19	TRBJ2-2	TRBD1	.	CASIRTGGPGELFF	TGTGCCAGTATCAGGACAGGGGGCCCCGGGGAGCTGTTTTTT
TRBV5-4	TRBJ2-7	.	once	CASSLDQRASGEQYF	TGTGCCAGCAGCTTGGACCAGCGGGCGTCCGGCGAGCAGTACTTC
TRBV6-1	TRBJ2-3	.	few	CASSVPPARRTSTDTQYF	TGTGCCAGCAGTGTTCCCCCGGCCCGGAGAACGAGCACAGATACGCAGTATTTT
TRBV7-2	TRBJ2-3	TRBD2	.	CASSPAGGPGGNTQYF	TGTGCCAGCAGCCCGGCGGGGGGCCCCGGGGGGAATACGCAGTATTTT
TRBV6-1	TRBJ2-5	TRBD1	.	CASSRTGEETQYF	TGTGCCAGCAGTAGGACAGGGGAAGAGACCCAGTACTTC
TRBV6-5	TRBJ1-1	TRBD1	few	CASRSGTGASTEAFF	TGTGCCAGCAGGTCCGGGACAGGGGCGTCCACTGAAGCTTTCTTT